Following are 9 T cell receptor beta chains from one sample sequenced in a study of cytomegalovirus exposure and HLA in healthy donors. Both 60 Vbeta primers and 13 Jbeta primers went into the PCR. Measured with immunoSEQ multiplex PCR; TCRdb has only the in-frame clones, and not every one. The sample has about 170,000 clones; about 85% are singletons. Material for sequencing was PBMCs. The receptor source for this set is a boy younger than 10 in good health and CMV-seronegative.

The genes are TRBV27 and TRBJ2-7, with TRBD2 identical over 10 bases. CDR3 length: 15 amino acids. Germline trimming cut 6 bases from V and 4 bases from J; bases unmatched to any gene: 9. The germline gives CDR1 MNHEY, CDR2 SMNVEV (reference sequence). CDR3 in amino acids: CASSLSSGGIYEQYF. The CDR3, as DNA: TGTGCCAGCAGCCTCAGTAGCGGGGGGATTTACGAGCAGTACTTC.

This clone appeared a single time. For the CDR3, the DNA is TGTGCCAGTCACCCAGGCAGGGGAACCAATGAGCAGTTCTTC. It encodes CASHPGRGTNEQFF. The chain carries TRBV19 and TRBJ2-1; perhaps TRBD1 as D (6 bases). CDR1 and CDR2 (germline): LNHDA, SQIVND (reference sequence). This CDR3 is built from 14 residues. The V gene lost 8 bases and the J gene lost 6 bases, with 17 bases spanning the gap.

This clone turned up a few times. The rearrangement links TRBV19 to TRBJ2-3; possibly TRBD1 for D (6 bases). V lost 5 bases to trimming and J lost 6 bases, with 9 bases between them. The CDR3 consists of 12 residues. The germline CDR1 and CDR2 sequences are LNHDA and SQIVND (reference sequence). The CDR3 reads CASSVGGDTQYF. Written as DNA, the CDR3 is TGTGCCAGTAGTGTTGGGGGCGATACGCAGTATTTT.

The V gene is TRBV14, the J gene TRBJ2-2; D possibly corresponds to TRBD1 (5 bases). The CDR3 is made up of 14 amino acids. The V and J ends lost 4 bases and 5 bases respectively, with 11 bases between them. Per germline, CDR1 SGHDN and CDR2 FVKESK. The CDR3 region is CASSLAPGTGELFF. CDR3 DNA: TGTGCCAGCAGCCTCGCCCCAGGGACCGGGGAGCTGTTTTTT.

On this clone: The junction departs from the called germline gene at one end, perhaps through a read error. The chain couples TRBV18 to TRBJ1-1; the match to TRBD1 covers 8 bases. The CDR3 extends over 16 amino acids. In germline, CDR1 is KGHSH, CDR2 LQKENI. The CDR3 loop reads CASSLTTGEWNIEAFF. In DNA, the CDR3 is TGTGCCAGCTCCCTTACGACAGGGGAGTGGAACATTGAAGCTTTCTTT.

V is TRBV19 and J is TRBJ1-5; D might be TRBD1 (6 bases). The CDR3 totals 17 residues. The germline V and J ends were trimmed by 0 bases and 5 bases, with 17 bases remaining between them. The germline gives CDR1 LNHDA, CDR2 SQIVND (reference sequence). CDR3 amino acids: CASSIDLEAGAHQPQHF. Written as DNA, the CDR3 is TGTGCCAGTAGTATAGACCTCGAGGCGGGGGCGCATCAGCCCCAGCATTTT.

The chain carries TRBV5-4 and TRBJ1-2; weak D call: TRBD1 (5 bases). Germline V lookup: CDR1 SGHNT, CDR2 YYREEE (reference sequence). Trimming took 2 bases from V and 8 from J, leaving 10 bases between them. This CDR3 has 12 residues. The CDR3 here is CASSFGTAGYTF. The CDR3 region has the DNA TGTGCCAGCAGCTTCGGGACTGCGGGCTACACCTTC. Using reference TRBV5-4 and TRBJ1-2 for the parts outside the CDR3, the full variable domain is ETGVTQSPTHLIKTRGQQVTLRCSSQSGHNTVSWYQQALGQGPQFIFQYYREEENGRGNFPPRFSGLQFPNYSSELNVNALELDDSALYLCASSFGTAGYTFGSGTRLTVV.

V gene TRBV27 combines with J gene TRBJ2-1; D is unclear. Between the trimmed V and J ends, which lost 2 bases and 1 base, there was a span of 3 bases. CDR3 size: 13 residues. Per germline, CDR1 MNHEY and CDR2 SMNVEV (reference sequence). The CDR3 nucleotides read TGTGCCAGCAGTTTAGAGTCCTACAATGAGCAGTTCTTC. This translates into CASSLESYNEQFF.

The rearrangement joins TRBV18 to TRBJ2-2; D call uncertain. This CDR3 is built from 13 residues. V shed 6 bases and J shed 3 bases, with 8 bases lying between them. CDR1 and CDR2 from the germline V gene are KGHSH and LQKENI. The CDR3, as DNA: TGTGCCAGCTCCACTCGGTACACCGGGGAGCTGTTTTTT. It translates to CASSTRYTGELFF.